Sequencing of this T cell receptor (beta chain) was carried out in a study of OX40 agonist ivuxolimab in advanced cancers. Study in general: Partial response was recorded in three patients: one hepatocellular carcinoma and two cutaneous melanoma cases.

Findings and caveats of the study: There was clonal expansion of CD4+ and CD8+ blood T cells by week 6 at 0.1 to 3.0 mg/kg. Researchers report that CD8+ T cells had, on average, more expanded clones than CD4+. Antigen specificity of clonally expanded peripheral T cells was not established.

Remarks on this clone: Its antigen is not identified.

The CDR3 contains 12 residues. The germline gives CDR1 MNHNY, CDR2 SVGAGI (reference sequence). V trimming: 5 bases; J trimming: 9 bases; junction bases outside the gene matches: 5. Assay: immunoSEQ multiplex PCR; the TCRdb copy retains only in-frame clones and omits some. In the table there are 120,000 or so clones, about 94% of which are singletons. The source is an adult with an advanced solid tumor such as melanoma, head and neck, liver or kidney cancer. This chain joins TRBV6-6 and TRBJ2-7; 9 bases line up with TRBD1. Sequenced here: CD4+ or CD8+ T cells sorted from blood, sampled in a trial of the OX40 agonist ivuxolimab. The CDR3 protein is CASSQGQGRQYF. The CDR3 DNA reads TGTGCCAGCAGTCAAGGACAGGGGAGGCAGTACTTC.